This T cell receptor (beta chain) was profiled in a study of CD8 T cells in Susac syndrome. With random hexamers, roughly 0.45 to 1 ug RNA was reverse transcribed. The amplification used immunoSEQ multiplex PCR on TCR beta CDR3; it spanned 54 Vbeta and 13 Jbeta. TCRdb re-analysed the immunoSEQ multiplex PCR reads in MiXCR, keeping a single row per CDR3 protein. In the table there are fewer than 250,000 distinct CDR3 sequences, approximately 93% of which are singletons. Sequencing of TCR beta covered CD8+ and CD4+ T cells obtained from blood. The healthy controls were matched to patients by age and sex. Trimming removed 5 bases from V and 0 bases from J, with 10 bases in between. CDR3 length: 14 amino acids. CDR1 is SGHVS, CDR2 FQNEAQ, per germline.

The sequencing sample was made of CD4+ T cells from PBMCs. The V call is TRBV7-8, the J call TRBJ1-2; possible D gene TRBD1, 5 bases. This clonotype was sampled from a human donor in good health. CDR3 protein: CASSQSTANYGYTF. DNA for the CDR3: TGTGCCAGCAGCCAATCGACAGCTAACTATGGCTACACCTTC.